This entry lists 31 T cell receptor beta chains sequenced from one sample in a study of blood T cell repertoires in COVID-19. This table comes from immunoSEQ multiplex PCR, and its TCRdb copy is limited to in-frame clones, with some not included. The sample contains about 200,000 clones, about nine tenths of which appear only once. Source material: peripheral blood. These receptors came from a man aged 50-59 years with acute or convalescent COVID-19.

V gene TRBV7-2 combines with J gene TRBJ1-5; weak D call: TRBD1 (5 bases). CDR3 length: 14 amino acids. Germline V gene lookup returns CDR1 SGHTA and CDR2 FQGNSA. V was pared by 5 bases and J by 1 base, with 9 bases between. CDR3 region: CASSPGGSNQPQHF. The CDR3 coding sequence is TGTGCCAGCAGCCCCGGGGGGAGCAATCAGCCCCAGCATTTT.

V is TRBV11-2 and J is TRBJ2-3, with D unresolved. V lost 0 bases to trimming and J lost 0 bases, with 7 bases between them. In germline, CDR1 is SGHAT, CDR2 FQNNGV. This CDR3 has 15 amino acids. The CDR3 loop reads CASSLDPRSTDTQYF. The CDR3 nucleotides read TGTGCCAGCAGCTTAGATCCCCGGAGCACAGATACGCAGTATTTT.

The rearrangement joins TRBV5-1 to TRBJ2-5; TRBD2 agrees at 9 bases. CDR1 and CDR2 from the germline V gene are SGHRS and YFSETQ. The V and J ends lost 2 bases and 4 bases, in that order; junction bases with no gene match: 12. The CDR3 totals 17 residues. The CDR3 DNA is TGCGCCAGCAGCTTTAGGCCGCCCGCGGGGGGGCCAGAGACCCAGTACTTC. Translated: CASSFRPPAGGPETQYF.

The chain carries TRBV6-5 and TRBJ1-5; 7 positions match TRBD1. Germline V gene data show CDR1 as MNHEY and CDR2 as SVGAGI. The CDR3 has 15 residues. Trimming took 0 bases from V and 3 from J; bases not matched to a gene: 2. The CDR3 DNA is TGTGCCAGCAGTTACTCGGGACAGTCCAATCAGCCCCAGCATTTT. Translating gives CASSYSGQSNQPQHF.

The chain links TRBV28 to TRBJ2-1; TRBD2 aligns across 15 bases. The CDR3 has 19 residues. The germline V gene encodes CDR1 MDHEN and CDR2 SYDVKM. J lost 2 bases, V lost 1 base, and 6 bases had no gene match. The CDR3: CASSLSTWTSGRAYNEQFF. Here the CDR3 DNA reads TGTGCCAGCAGTTTATCTACGTGGACTAGCGGGAGGGCCTACAATGAGCAGTTCTTC.

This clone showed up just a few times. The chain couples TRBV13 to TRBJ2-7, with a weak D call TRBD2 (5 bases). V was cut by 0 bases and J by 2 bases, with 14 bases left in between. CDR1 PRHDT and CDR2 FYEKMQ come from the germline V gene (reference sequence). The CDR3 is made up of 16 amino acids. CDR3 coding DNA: TGTGCCAGCAGCTTAGGTTCCCCCGCGGGCGCCTACGAGCAGTACTTC. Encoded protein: CASSLGSPAGAYEQYF. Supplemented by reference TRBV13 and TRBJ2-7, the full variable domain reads AAGVIQSPRHLIKEKRETATLKCYPIPRHDTVYWYQQGPGQDPQFLISFYEKMQSDKGSIPDRFSAQQFSDYHSELNMSSLELGDSALYFCASSLGSPAGAYEQYFGPGTRLTVT.

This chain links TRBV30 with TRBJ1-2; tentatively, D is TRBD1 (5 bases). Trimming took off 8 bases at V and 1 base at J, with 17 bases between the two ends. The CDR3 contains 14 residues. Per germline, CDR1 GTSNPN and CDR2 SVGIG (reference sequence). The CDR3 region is CAGGGGKNNYGYTF. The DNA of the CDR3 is TGTGCCGGTGGGGGAGGGAAGAATAACTATGGCTACACCTTC.

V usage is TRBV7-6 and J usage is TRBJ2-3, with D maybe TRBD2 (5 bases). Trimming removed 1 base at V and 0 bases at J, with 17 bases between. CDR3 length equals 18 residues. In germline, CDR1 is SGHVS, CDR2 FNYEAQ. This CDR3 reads CASSLVGPGSTSTDTQYF. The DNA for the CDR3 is TGTGCCAGCAGCTTAGTTGGGCCGGGATCCACTAGCACAGATACGCAGTATTTT.

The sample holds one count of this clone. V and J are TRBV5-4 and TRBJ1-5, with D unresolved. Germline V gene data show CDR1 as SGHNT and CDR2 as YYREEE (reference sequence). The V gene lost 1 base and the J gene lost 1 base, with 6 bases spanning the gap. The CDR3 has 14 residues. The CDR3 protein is CASSLYASNQPQHF. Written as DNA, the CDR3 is TGTGCCAGCAGCTTGTACGCGAGCAATCAGCCCCAGCATTTT.

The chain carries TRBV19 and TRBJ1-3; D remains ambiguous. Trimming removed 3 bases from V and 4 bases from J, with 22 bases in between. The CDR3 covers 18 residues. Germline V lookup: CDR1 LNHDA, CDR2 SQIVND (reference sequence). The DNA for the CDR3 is TGTGCCAGTAGTATTACCAGAGCGGGCGGTCTCGCCGGAAACACCATATATTTT. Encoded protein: CASSITRAGGLAGNTIYF.

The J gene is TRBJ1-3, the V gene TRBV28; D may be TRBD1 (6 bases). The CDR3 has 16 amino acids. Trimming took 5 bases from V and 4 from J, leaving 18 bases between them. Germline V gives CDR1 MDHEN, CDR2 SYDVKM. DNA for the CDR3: TGTGCCAGCAGTGAAACACAGGGCCGGTACGGAAACACCATATATTTT. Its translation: CASSETQGRYGNTIYF.

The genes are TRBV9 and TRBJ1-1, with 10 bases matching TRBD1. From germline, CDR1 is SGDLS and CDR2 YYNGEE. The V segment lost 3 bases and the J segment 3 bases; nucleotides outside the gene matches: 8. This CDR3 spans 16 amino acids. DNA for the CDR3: TGTGCCAGCAGCGCGCTGAGGGACAGGGGATACACTGAAGCTTTCTTT. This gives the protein CASSALRDRGYTEAFF.

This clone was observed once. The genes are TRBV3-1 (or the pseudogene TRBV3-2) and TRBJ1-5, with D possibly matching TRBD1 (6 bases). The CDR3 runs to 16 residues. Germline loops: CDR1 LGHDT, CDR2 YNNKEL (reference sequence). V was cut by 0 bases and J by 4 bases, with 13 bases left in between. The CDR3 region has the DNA TGTGCCAGCAGCCAAGATAGGAGAGGGACAAATCAGCCCCAGCATTTT. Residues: CASSQDRRGTNQPQHF.

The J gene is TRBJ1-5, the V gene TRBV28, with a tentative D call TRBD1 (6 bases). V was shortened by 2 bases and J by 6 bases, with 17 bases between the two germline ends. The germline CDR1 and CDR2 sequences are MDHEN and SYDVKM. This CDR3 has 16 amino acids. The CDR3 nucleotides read TGTGCCAGCAGTTTACGATACAGGGAGAGTGGTCAGCCCCAGCATTTT. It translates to CASSLRYRESGQPQHF.

CDR3 protein: CASSFFGTAGYTF. CDR3 bases: TGTGCCAGCAGTTTCTTCGGGACAGCCGGCTACACCTTC. This chain links TRBV6-2 or TRBV6-3 with TRBJ1-2, with 7 nucleotides matching TRBD1. Per the germline V gene, CDR1 is MNHEY and CDR2 is SVGEGT. V was pared by 4 bases and J by 8 bases, with 7 bases of the junction left unmatched. CDR3 size: 13 residues.

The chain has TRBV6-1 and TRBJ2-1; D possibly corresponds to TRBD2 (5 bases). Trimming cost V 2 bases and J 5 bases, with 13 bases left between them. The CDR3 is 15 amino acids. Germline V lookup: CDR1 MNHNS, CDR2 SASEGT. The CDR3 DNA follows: TGTGCCAGCAGTGAACAACTAGTGGGGAACAATGAGCAGTTCTTC. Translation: CASSEQLVGNNEQFF.

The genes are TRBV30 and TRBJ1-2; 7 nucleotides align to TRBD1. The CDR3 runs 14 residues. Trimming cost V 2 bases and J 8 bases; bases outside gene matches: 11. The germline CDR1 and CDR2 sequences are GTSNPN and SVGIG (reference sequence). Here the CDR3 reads CAWSMAGGVPGYTF. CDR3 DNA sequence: TGTGCCTGGAGTATGGCAGGGGGTGTCCCCGGCTACACCTTC.

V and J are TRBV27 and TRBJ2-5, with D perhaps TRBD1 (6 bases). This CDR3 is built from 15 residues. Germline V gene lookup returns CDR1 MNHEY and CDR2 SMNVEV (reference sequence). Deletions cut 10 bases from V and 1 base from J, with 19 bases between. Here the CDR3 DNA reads TGTGCCACCCACCGCACGAACAGGGTCCAAGAGACCCAGTACTTC. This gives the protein CATHRTNRVQETQYF.

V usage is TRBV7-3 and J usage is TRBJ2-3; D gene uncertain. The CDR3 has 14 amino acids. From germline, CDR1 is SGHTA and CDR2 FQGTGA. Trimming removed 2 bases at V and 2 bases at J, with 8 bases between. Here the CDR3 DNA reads TGTGCCAGCAGCTTAGGGCTTTTCACAGATACGCAGTATTTT. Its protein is CASSLGLFTDTQYF. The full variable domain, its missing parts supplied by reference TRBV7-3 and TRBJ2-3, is GAGVSQTPSNKVTEKGKYVELRCDPISGHTALYWYRQSLGQGPEFLIYFQGTGAADDSGLPNDRFFAVRPEGSVSTLKIQRTERGDSAVYLCASSLGLFTDTQYFGPGTRLTVL.

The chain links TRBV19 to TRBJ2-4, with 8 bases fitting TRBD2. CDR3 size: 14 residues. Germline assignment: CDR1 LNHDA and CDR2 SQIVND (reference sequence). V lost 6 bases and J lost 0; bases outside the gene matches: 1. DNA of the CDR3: TGTGCCAGTAGCCTAGCGGGAGCCAAAAACATTCAGTACTTC. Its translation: CASSLAGAKNIQYF.

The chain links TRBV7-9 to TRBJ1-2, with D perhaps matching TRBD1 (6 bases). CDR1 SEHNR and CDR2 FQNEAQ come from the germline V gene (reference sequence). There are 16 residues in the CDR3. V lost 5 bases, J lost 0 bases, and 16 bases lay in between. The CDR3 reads CASSQGFGTTNYGYTF. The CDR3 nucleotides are TGTGCCAGCAGCCAGGGATTTGGGACAACTAACTATGGCTACACCTTC.

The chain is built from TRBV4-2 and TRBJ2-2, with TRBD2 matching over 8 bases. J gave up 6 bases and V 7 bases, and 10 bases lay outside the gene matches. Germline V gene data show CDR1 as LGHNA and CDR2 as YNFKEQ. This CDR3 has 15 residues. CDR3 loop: CASTRPSGGPGELFF. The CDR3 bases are TGTGCCAGCACCCGTCCTTCGGGAGGGCCCGGGGAGCTGTTTTTT.

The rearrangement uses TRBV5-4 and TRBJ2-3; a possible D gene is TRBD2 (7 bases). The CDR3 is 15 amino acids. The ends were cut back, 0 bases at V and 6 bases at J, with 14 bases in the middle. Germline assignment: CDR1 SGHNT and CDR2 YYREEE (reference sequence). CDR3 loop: CASSLVAGAGDTQYF. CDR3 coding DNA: TGTGCCAGCAGCTTGGTGGCGGGGGCGGGGGATACGCAGTATTTT.

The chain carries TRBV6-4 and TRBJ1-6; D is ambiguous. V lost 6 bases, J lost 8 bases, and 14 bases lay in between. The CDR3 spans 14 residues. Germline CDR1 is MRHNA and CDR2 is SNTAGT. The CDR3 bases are TGTGCCAGCAGCATCGGGGTCCGAGATTCACCCCTCCACTTT. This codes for CASSIGVRDSPLHF.

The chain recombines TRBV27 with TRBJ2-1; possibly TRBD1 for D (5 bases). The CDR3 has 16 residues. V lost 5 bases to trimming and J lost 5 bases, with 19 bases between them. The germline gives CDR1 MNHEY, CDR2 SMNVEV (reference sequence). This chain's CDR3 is CASSHGRTRVNNEQFF. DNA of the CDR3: TGTGCCAGCAGTCATGGCCGGACAAGGGTGAACAATGAGCAGTTCTTC.

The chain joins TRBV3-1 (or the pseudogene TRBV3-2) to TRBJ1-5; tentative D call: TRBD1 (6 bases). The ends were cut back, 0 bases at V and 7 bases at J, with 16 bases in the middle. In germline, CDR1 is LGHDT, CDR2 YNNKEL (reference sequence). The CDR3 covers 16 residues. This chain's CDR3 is CASSQDQAGVGQPQHF. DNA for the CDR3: TGTGCCAGCAGCCAAGATCAGGCAGGGGTTGGACAGCCCCAGCATTTT.

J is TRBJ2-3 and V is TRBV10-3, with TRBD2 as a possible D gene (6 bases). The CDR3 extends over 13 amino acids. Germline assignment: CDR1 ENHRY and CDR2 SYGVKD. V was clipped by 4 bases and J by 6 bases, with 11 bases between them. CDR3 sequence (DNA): TGTGCCATCAGTGTGGAGGGAGCGGATACGCAGTATTTT. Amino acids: CAISVEGADTQYF.

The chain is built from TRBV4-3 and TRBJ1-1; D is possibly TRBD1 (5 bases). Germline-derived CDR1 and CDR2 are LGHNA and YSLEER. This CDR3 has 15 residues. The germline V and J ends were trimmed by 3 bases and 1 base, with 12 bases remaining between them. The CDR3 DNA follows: TGCGCCAGCAGCCACCCTGGGGCCGGGAACACTGAAGCTTTCTTT. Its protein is CASSHPGAGNTEAFF.

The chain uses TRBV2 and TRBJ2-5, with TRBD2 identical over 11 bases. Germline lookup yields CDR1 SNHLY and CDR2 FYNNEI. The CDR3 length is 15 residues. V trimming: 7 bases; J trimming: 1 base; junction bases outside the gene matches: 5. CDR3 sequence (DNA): TGTGCCAGCACCGAGGGACTAGCGGTCCAAGAGACCCAGTACTTC. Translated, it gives CASTEGLAVQETQYF.

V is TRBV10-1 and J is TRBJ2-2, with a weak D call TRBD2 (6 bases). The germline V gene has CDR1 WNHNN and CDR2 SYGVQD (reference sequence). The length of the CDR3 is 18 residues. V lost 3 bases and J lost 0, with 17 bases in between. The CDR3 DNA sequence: TGCGCCAGCAGTGAAAAGTTTGTCGGGAGCCCGAACACCGGGGAGCTGTTTTTT. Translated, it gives CASSEKFVGSPNTGELFF.

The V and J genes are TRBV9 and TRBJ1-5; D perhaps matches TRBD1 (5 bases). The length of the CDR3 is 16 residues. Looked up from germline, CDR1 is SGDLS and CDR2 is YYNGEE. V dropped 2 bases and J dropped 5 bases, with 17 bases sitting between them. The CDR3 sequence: CASSVGDPGGYQPQHF. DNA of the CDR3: TGTGCCAGCAGCGTCGGGGACCCGGGAGGTTATCAGCCCCAGCATTTT.